This is a list of T cell receptor beta chains from one sample in a study of T cells after posttransplantation cyclophosphamide. Method: immunoSEQ multiplex PCR; TCRdb's copy keeps in-frame clones and lacks some. The table includes 15,000 to 20,000 clones, 80% to 90% detected once. The sample was PBMCs, taken after an allogeneic stem cell transplant with a calcineurin inhibitor and methotrexate. The source of these receptors is a male patient between 45 and 60 years old who received an allogeneic stem cell transplant from an unrelated donor, was CMV-positive, and had chronic GVHD only. Some of these T cells may belong to the graft donor. Each CDR3 is given with its conserved first and last residue. A D gene is named only where the DNA matches it firmly. Where a row states a size, it is once, few, many or the class of an expanded clone; other rows omit it.

CDR3aa	CDR3nt	d_gene	v_gene	j_gene	abundance
CASSFYTDTQYF	TGTGCCAGCAGCTTCTACACAGATACGCAGTATTTT	-	TRBV11-2	TRBJ2-3	medium-sized
CASSIRGTVMNTEAFF	TGTGCCAGTAGTATAAGGGGGACAGTGATGAACACTGAAGCTTTCTTT	TRBD1	TRBV19	TRBJ1-1	-
CASSDSYRAHADTQYF	TGTGCCAGCAGTGACTCGTACAGGGCGCACGCCGATACGCAGTATTTT	-	TRBV6-4	TRBJ2-3	-
CASSYGQGQDTQYF	TGTGCCAGCAGTTACGGTCAGGGTCAAGATACGCAGTATTTT	-	TRBV6-6	TRBJ2-3	-
CASSLTSGYYNEQFF	TGTGCCAGCAGCTTAACTAGCGGGTATTACAATGAGCAGTTCTTC	TRBD2	TRBV11-3	TRBJ2-1	once
CASTEGYDGYTF	TGTGCCTCCACGGAGGGGTACGATGGCTACACCTTC	-	TRBV19	TRBJ1-2	few
CASTRQPNSGNTIYF	TGTGCCAGCACCCGACAGCCCAACTCTGGAAACACCATATATTTT	-	TRBV2	TRBJ1-3	-
CASSEAGAWHSYEQYF	TGTGCCAGCAGTGAAGCAGGGGCTTGGCATTCCTACGAGCAGTACTTC	-	TRBV6-1	TRBJ2-7	-
CASKIYSFADTQYF	TGTGCCAGTAAAATTTACTCATTCGCGGATACGCAGTATTTT	-	TRBV19	TRBJ2-3	-
CASSFGTGLATNEKLLF	TGTGCCAGCAGCTTCGGGACAGGTTTAGCAACTAATGAAAAACTGCTTTTT	TRBD1	TRBV7-6	TRBJ1-4	-
CASSWSGAEQYF	TGTGCCAGCAGTTGGAGCGGAGCCGAGCAGTACTTC	-	TRBV28	TRBJ2-7	-
CASSLGTGDTDTQYF	TGTGCCAGCAGTCTCGGGACAGGGGACACAGATACGCAGTATTTT	TRBD1	TRBV5-8	TRBJ2-3	-
CASSHPTEAFF	TGTGCCAGCAGCCATCCCACTGAAGCTTTCTTT	-	TRBV13	TRBJ1-1	-
CASSTQTGGNSNQPQHF	TGTGCCAGTAGTACCCAAACAGGGGGAAATAGCAATCAGCCCCAGCATTTT	TRBD1	TRBV19	TRBJ1-5	-
CAISAGGGNTIYF	TGTGCCATCAGTGCCGGAGGTGGAAACACCATATATTTT	-	TRBV10-3	TRBJ1-3	-
CASSARSGTFQETQYF	TGTGCCAGCAGCGCCCGATCCGGGACATTTCAAGAGACCCAGTACTTC	-	TRBV11-2	TRBJ2-5	-
CASSLGGTGSSGANVLTF	TGTGCCAGCAGCTTAGGAGGGACAGGCTCCTCTGGGGCCAACGTCCTGACTTTC	TRBD1	TRBV7-2	TRBJ2-6	-
CASSRTGGIYEQYF	TGTGCCAGTAGTCGTACGGGGGGGATATACGAGCAGTACTTC	TRBD2	TRBV19	TRBJ2-7	-
CATIKGQGNTEAFF	TGTGCCACCATCAAGGGACAGGGGAACACTGAAGCTTTCTTT	TRBD1	TRBV15	TRBJ1-1	-
CASSLGLGSYEQYF	TGTGCCAGCAGTTTGGGGCTAGGATCCTACGAGCAGTACTTC	-	TRBV28	TRBJ2-7	-
CASSPRGGGAEQYF	TGTGCCAGCAGCCCGAGAGGCGGAGGAGCGGAGCAGTACTTC	-	TRBV7-6	TRBJ2-5	-
CASTLSGVDTEAFF	TGTGCCAGCACCCTTAGCGGGGTCGACACTGAAGCTTTCTTT	-	TRBV6-5	TRBJ1-1	-
CSVSGTSGSYNEQFF	TGCAGCGTTTCTGGGACTAGCGGGAGCTACAATGAGCAGTTCTTC	TRBD2	TRBV29-1	TRBJ2-1	once
CASSLGVSGGETQYF	TGTGCCAGCAGCTTAGGTGTCTCTGGGGGGGAGACCCAGTACTTC	-	TRBV7-3	TRBJ2-5	once
CASGASTGANVLTF	TGTGCCAGCGGCGCATCAACTGGGGCCAACGTCCTGACTTTC	-	TRBV9	TRBJ2-6	-
CASSLRGLADYNEQFF	TGTGCCAGCAGCTTAAGGGGACTAGCGGACTACAATGAGCAGTTCTTC	TRBD2	TRBV7-3	TRBJ2-1	-
CASIEAGENTGELFF	TGTGCCAGCATCGAAGCGGGAGAGAACACCGGGGAGCTGTTTTTT	TRBD2	TRBV6-6	TRBJ2-2	-
CASRTGLREQYF	TGTGCCAGCAGGACAGGGTTACGCGAGCAGTACTTC	TRBD1	TRBV28	TRBJ2-7	-
CASSPSGSSYNEQFF	TGTGCCAGCAGCCCTAGCGGGAGCTCCTACAATGAGCAGTTCTTC	TRBD2	TRBV28	TRBJ2-1	-
CASSLVVGTLGTASYEQYF	TGTGCCAGCAGCTTAGTAGTAGGAACTCTCGGGACAGCTTCCTACGAGCAGTACTTC	TRBD1	TRBV7-2	TRBJ2-7	-
CASYQNRGWTDTQYF	TGTGCCAGTTACCAGAACAGGGGGTGGACAGATACGCAGTATTTT	TRBD1	TRBV19	TRBJ2-3	-
CASSPGLADYEQYF	TGCGCCAGCAGCCCGGGACTAGCGGACTACGAGCAGTACTTC	TRBD2	TRBV5-1	TRBJ2-7	once
CASSLDQGLYYGYTF	TGTGCCAGCAGTTTAGACCAGGGGCTTTACTATGGCTACACCTTC	-	TRBV28	TRBJ1-2	-
CASSQGFADTQYF	TGTGCCAGCAGTCAGGGATTCGCAGATACGCAGTATTTT	-	TRBV6-5	TRBJ2-3	-
CASNTQGTTGELFF	TGTGCCAGCAATACACAGGGAACCACCGGGGAGCTGTTTTTT	-	TRBV28	TRBJ2-2	-
CASSWDRAGNEQFF	TGTGCCAGCAGTTGGGACAGGGCAGGCAATGAGCAGTTCTTC	TRBD1	TRBV6-5	TRBJ2-1	-
CASSKTRDTAFSGNTIYF	TGTGCCAGCAGCAAAACCCGGGACACGGCGTTCTCTGGAAACACCATATATTTT	-	TRBV5-6	TRBJ1-3	-
CAIRLAANTQYF	TGTGCCATTCGACTAGCGGCAAATACGCAGTATTTT	TRBD2	TRBV11-2	TRBJ2-3	-
CAISESRTGGNQPQHF	TGTGCCATCAGTGAGTCGAGGACAGGGGGCAACCAGCCCCAGCATTTT	TRBD1	TRBV10-3	TRBJ1-5	-
CASSDSTGGADTQYF	TGTGCCAGCAGTGACTCGACAGGGGGCGCAGATACGCAGTATTTT	TRBD1	TRBV6-4	TRBJ2-3	-
CSVKPGGNQPQHF	TGCAGCGTTAAGCCAGGGGGCAATCAGCCCCAGCATTTT	-	TRBV29-1	TRBJ1-5	-
CASLGSSYNEQFF	TGTGCCAGCTTGGGGAGCTCCTACAATGAGCAGTTCTTC	-	TRBV2	TRBJ2-1	-
CASSQSQGFQETQYF	TGTGCCAGCAGCCAATCACAGGGCTTCCAAGAGACCCAGTACTTC	-	TRBV16	TRBJ2-5	-
CASSQVSLYLRTYEQYF	TGTGCCAGCAGCCAAGTAAGTCTATATCTACGAACCTACGAGCAGTACTTC	-	TRBV4-2	TRBJ2-7	-
CASSRSFGDSPLHF	TGTGCCAGCAGCCGATCATTTGGAGATTCACCCCTCCACTTT	-	TRBV5-6	TRBJ1-6	-
CASSHGELFF	TGTGCCAGCAGTCACGGGGAGCTGTTTTTT	-	TRBV28	TRBJ2-2	-
CASSWTAIYEQYF	TGTGCTAGCAGTTGGACAGCCATCTACGAGCAGTACTTC	-	TRBV7-7	TRBJ2-7	-
CASSFQPSGTGETQYF	TGCGCCAGCAGCTTCCAGCCATCCGGGACAGGAGAGACCCAGTACTTC	TRBD1	TRBV5-1	TRBJ2-5	-
CASSFGTNTGELFF	TGTGCCAGCAGTTTCGGGACTAACACCGGGGAGCTGTTTTTT	-	TRBV27	TRBJ2-2	once
CASSSPSSYEQYF	TGTGCCAGCAGCTCCCCATCCTCCTACGAGCAGTACTTC	-	TRBV7-9	TRBJ2-7	-
CSVEVTVGETQYF	TGCAGCGTTGAGGTAACAGTGGGAGAGACCCAGTACTTC	-	TRBV29-1	TRBJ2-5	-
CASSSHGGGAFYEQYF	TGTGCCAGCAGTTCCCACGGGGGGGGCGCCTTCTACGAGCAGTACTTC	TRBD2	TRBV6-5	TRBJ2-7	once
CASGELTDTQYF	TGTGCCAGCGGAGAACTCACAGATACGCAGTATTTT	-	TRBV6-1	TRBJ2-3	-
CASSQPIAGASTDTQYF	TGCGCCAGCAGCCAACCTATAGCGGGAGCGAGCACAGATACGCAGTATTTT	TRBD2	TRBV4-1	TRBJ2-3	-
CASSQDGAGSNGYTF	TGCGCCAGCAGCCAAGATGGTGCAGGGTCGAATGGCTACACCTTC	-	TRBV4-1	TRBJ1-2	-
CASRLDPEETQYF	TGTGCCAGCAGGTTAGACCCTGAGGAGACCCAGTACTTC	-	TRBV7-2	TRBJ2-5	-
CASSQLAGTDTQYF	TGTGCCAGCAGCCAACTGGCGGGCACAGATACGCAGTATTTT	-	TRBV14	TRBJ2-3	-
CASSGQGAEQPQHF	TGTGCCAGCAGCGGACAGGGGGCAGAACAGCCCCAGCATTTT	TRBD1	TRBV6-5	TRBJ1-5	-
CASSKVVAGPAPDTQYF	TGTGCCAGCAGCAAAGTGGTAGCGGGCCCAGCTCCGGATACGCAGTATTTT	-	TRBV21-1	TRBJ2-3	-